A selection of T cell receptor beta chains follows, all from one sample in a study of somatic mutations in cytotoxic T cells in rheumatoid arthritis. The method was immunoSEQ multiplex PCR; TCRdb's version includes in-frame clones alone and lacks a portion of them. Of 12,000 or so clones listed, roughly 80% are singletons. Specimen: CD8+ T cells sorted from blood. The receptors originated from a woman aged 55 to 70 in good health. Both conserved end residues are trimmed from each CDR3. The order of the fields is V gene, clone size, J gene, CDR3 protein. Only part of the rows carry a size: once, few, many, or a class if the clone is expanded.

>TRBV13|once|TRBJ2-5
ASSASGTPQETQY
>TRBV5-4|-|TRBJ1-5
ASSLDGGGGQTNQPQH
>TRBV28|-|TRBJ2-5
ASSPGGSEETQY
>TRBV28|-|TRBJ1-2
ASSLYRTGGADGYT
>TRBV27|-|TRBJ1-3
ASSPNRGRGNTIY
>TRBV6-5|-|TRBJ2-5
ASSYPAGGLQETQY
>TRBV29-1|-|TRBJ2-2
SVRPGTTAGELF
>TRBV19|once|TRBJ1-1
ASRYGGTNTEAF
>TRBV7-2|-|TRBJ1-2
ASSTDIYYGYT
>TRBV4-1|-|TRBJ2-7
ASSQDLLAGRYEQY
>TRBV7-6|-|TRBJ2-3
ASSPKVTSGFLGTDTQY
>TRBV19|-|TRBJ1-5
ASSAEGASNQPQH
>TRBV5-1|-|TRBJ1-2
ASRMRSQGDYGYT
>TRBV7-9|-|TRBJ2-1
AVGGSRADEQF
>TRBV10-3|-|TRBJ2-1
AISDPLDRGLNNEQF
>TRBV4-1|-|TRBJ2-5
ASSQGLAGGETQY
>TRBV6-5|-|TRBJ2-5
ASSYIEGVAIETQY
>TRBV6-6|-|TRBJ1-2
ASSLGQAGYGYT
>TRBV30|-|TRBJ1-2
AWNRVYGYT
>TRBV5-1|-|TRBJ2-2
ASSVAGAGELF
>TRBV7-9|once|TRBJ2-2
ASSLRFSGDTGELF
>TRBV9|few|TRBJ2-3
ASSVAGVVTDTQY
>TRBV5-3|-|TRBJ2-3
ARSPRRTSGVIDTQY
>TRBV5-6|-|TRBJ1-6
ASSSGTGYRSYNSPLH
>TRBV28|-|TRBJ1-3
ASGLEVKGNTIY
>TRBV2|-|TRBJ1-5
ASSGQGGYQPQH
>TRBV6-6|-|TRBJ1-1
ASSDRGRMNTEAF
>TRBV25-1|-|TRBJ1-1
ASSEGVGGDTEAF
>TRBV5-6|-|TRBJ2-7
ASSLGRGTWEQY
>TRBV6-4|-|TRBJ1-4
ASSGDWGDRDEKLF
>TRBV28|-|TRBJ2-1
ASSRQPSSYNEQF
>TRBV15|few|TRBJ2-7
ATSPRRSSSYEQY
>TRBV30|-|TRBJ2-2
AWSVNGGTGELF
>TRBV7-3|few|TRBJ1-1
ASSLTRGPNTEAF
>TRBV19|-|TRBJ2-2
ASSMRAGLTNTGELF
>TRBV7-9|-|TRBJ1-4
ASSLTGVVTNEKLF
>TRBV7-2|few|TRBJ2-7
ASSLSGGDLSYEQY
>TRBV2|-|TRBJ2-7
AGSPTKYEQY
>TRBV9|once|TRBJ1-1
ASSPREGLAF
>TRBV4-1|-|TRBJ1-6
ASSHPAQGGRNSPLH
>TRBV5-1|-|TRBJ1-1
ASTPSGGTEAF
>TRBV7-9|-|TRBJ2-5
ASSLKLALKETQY
>TRBV11-3|few|TRBJ1-4
ASSTRDRFNEKLF
>TRBV6-1|-|TRBJ2-5
ASSVVRRETQY
>TRBV29-1|-|TRBJ2-2
SGVGLNTGELF
>TRBV9|-|TRBJ2-3
ASSSDFLFGQVDTQY
>TRBV14|few|TRBJ2-1
ASSLTWTAGTNNEQF
>TRBV7-9|-|TRBJ1-1
ASSLRESLEAF
>TRBV4-1|-|TRBJ1-6
ASSQDPDRTSSYNSPLH